A selection of T cell receptor beta chains follows, all from one sample in a study of monozygotic twins with inflammatory bowel disease. Reanalyzing the 5' RACE reads, TCRdb keeps one entry per CDR3 protein, without DNA. Here the sample table reports tens of thousands of distinct CDR3 sequences. The sequenced sample consisted of blood. These receptors were collected from a human donor with ulcerative colitis or Crohn's disease, or a healthy co-twin of an affected twin (not recorded which). Each CDR3 is given with its conserved first and last residue. Each record gives: J gene, V gene, CDR3 protein.

>TRBJ2-1|TRBV6-1
CASSKGQGVSHEQFF
>TRBJ2-1|TRBV20-1
CSADVSRGNNEQFF
>TRBJ1-1|TRBV20-1
CSAETGYTEAFF
>TRBJ1-1|TRBV7-9
CASSLGEGAFF
>TRBJ1-5|TRBV25-1
CASSGRINQPQHF
>TRBJ2-1|TRBV29-1
CSVSDSWRNEQFF
>TRBJ2-1|TRBV20-1
CSARRDLSNEQFF
>TRBJ2-3|TRBV11-2
CASSLDNRGTDTQYF
>TRBJ1-5|TRBV12-3/TRBV12-4
CASSLSSNQPQHF
>TRBJ1-1|TRBV5-1
CASTPTIGQGSTEAFF
>TRBJ1-6|TRBV9
CASSISSKSQDSPLHF
>TRBJ2-3|TRBV7-6
CASSFLPSGATDTQYF
>TRBJ2-7|TRBV3-1
CASSQTGGSYEQYF
>TRBJ1-5|TRBV12-3/TRBV12-4
CASNMGPNQPQHF
>TRBJ2-5|TRBV7-2
CASSLYPGRLQETQYF
>TRBJ2-5|TRBV12-3/TRBV12-4
CASSSPGGVATQYF
>TRBJ1-4|TRBV25-1
CASSEHRGMEEKLFF
>TRBJ2-5|TRBV7-8
CASTMTSETQYF
>TRBJ2-1|TRBV5-6
CASSPPGGSYNEQFF
>TRBJ2-7|TRBV5-6
CASSSGQGIGEQYF
>TRBJ1-3|TRBV13
CASSPTPRTYYSGNTIYF
>TRBJ1-1|TRBV5-1
CASSLWDRGRGMNTEAFF
>TRBJ2-7|TRBV5-1
CASRSGTLSYEQYF
>TRBJ1-5|TRBV28
CASSPPSPRPQHF
>TRBJ2-1|TRBV24-1
CATSDSGAQYNEQFF
>TRBJ1-3|TRBV7-2
CASGVNPGFSGNTIYF
>TRBJ2-1|TRBV6-4
CGSSPGTRAVNEQFF
>TRBJ2-3|TRBV4-2
CASSQEGQSTDTQYF
>TRBJ2-1|TRBV5-1
CASSSRPGLAGVHEQFF
>TRBJ2-1|TRBV3-1
CASSQSGVNEQFF
>TRBJ1-6|TRBV6-5
CASSYGPPENSPLHF
>TRBJ2-1|TRBV7-2
CASSFDRSGYNEQFF
>TRBJ1-1|TRBV2
CASSPRARERTEAFF
>TRBJ1-1|TRBV5-1
CASSLDGANTEAFF
>TRBJ2-5|TRBV3-1
CASSRVLETQYF
>TRBJ2-7|TRBV5-1
CASSPDRVYEQYF
>TRBJ1-4|TRBV7-2
CASSLDQVAANEKLFF
>TRBJ1-1|TRBV20-1
CSAARDSPFEAFF
>TRBJ2-7|TRBV3-1
CASSQGTGRTYEQYF
>TRBJ2-5|TRBV5-1
CASSLSGEETQYF
>TRBJ2-7|TRBV7-9
CASSPMNVPSYEQYF
>TRBJ1-2|TRBV15
CATSNRQVRGNGYTF
>TRBJ1-1|TRBV6-1
CASSEQGNTEAFF
>TRBJ2-7|TRBV7-9
CASSPSPGLGEQYF
>TRBJ1-2|TRBV11-2
CASSSRTGGYYGYTF
>TRBJ2-3|TRBV6-1
CASDRDRGTDTQYF